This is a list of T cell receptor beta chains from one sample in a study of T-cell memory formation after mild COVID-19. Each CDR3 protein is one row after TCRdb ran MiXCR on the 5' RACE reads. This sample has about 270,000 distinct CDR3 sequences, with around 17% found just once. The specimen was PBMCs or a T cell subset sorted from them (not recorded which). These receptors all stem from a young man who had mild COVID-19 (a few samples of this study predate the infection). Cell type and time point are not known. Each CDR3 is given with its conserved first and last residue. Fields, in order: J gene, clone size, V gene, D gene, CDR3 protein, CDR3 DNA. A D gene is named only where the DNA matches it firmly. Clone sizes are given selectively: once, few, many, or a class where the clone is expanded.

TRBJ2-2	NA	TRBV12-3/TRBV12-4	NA	CASISQGNTGELFF	TGTGCCAGCATTTCCCAGGGTAACACCGGGGAGCTGTTTTTT
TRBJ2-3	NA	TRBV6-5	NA	CASSLNRGTDTQYF	TGTGCCAGCAGTTTGAACAGGGGCACAGATACGCAGTATTTT
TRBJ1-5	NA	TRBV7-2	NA	CASSLLLGEGQPQHF	TGTGCCAGCAGCCTACTCCTAGGGGAGGGCCAGCCCCAGCATTTT
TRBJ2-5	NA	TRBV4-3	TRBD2	CASSQENGGGETQYF	TGCGCCAGCAGCCAAGAGAACGGGGGGGGAGAGACCCAGTACTTC
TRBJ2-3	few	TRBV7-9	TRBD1	CASSPLRGQGEVTDTQYF	TGTGCCAGCAGCCCCCTCCGGGGACAGGGGGAAGTCACAGATACGCAGTATTTT
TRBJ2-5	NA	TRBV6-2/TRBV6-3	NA	CASSYSTGQQTQYF	TGTGCCAGCAGTTACTCGACAGGTCAGCAGACCCAGTACTTC
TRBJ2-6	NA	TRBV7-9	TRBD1	CASSRGQEYYSGANVLTF	TGTGCCAGCAGCCGTGGACAGGAATACTACTCTGGGGCCAACGTCCTGACTTTC
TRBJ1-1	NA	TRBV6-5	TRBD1	CASSLQGAYTKAFF	TGTGCCAGCAGTCTACAGGGGGCATACACCAAAGCTTTCTTT
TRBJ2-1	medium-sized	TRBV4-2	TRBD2	CASSQASGGANEQFF	TGTGCCAGCAGCCAAGCTAGCGGGGGGGCCAATGAGCAGTTCTTC
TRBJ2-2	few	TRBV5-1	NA	CASSLTAGELFF	TGCGCCAGCAGCTTAACGGCCGGGGAGCTGTTTTTT
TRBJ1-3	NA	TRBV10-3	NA	CAISDGGAGNTIYF	TGTGCCATCAGTGATGGAGGGGCTGGAAACACCATATATTTT
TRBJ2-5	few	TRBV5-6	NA	CASSLRTRETQYF	TGTGCCAGCAGCTTGAGGACCCGAGAGACCCAGTACTTC
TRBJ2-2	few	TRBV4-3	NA	CASSQEGGRELFF	TGCGCCAGCAGCCAAGAGGGGGGGCGCGAACTGTTTTTT
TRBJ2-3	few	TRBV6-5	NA	CASSYSKADTQYF	TGTGCCAGCAGTTACTCGAAGGCAGATACGCAGTATTTT
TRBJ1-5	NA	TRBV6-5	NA	CASGSTGGQPQHF	TGTGCCAGTGGATCGACGGGGGGTCAGCCCCAGCATTTT
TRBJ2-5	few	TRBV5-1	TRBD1	CASREQGGTGTQTQYF	TGCGCCAGCAGGGAGCAGGGTGGGACAGGGACGCAGACCCAGTACTTC
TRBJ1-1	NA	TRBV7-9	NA	CASRLSPNTEAFF	TGTGCCAGCAGGTTGTCTCCGAACACTGAAGCTTTCTTT
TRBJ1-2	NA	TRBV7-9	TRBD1	CAGTDREQAYGYTF	TGTGCCGGAACCGACAGGGAACAGGCCTATGGCTACACCTTC
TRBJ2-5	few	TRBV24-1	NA	CATSDLGTQETQYF	TGTGCCACCAGTGATTTAGGGACCCAAGAGACCCAGTACTTC
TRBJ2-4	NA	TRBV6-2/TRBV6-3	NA	CASSMGMNIQYF	TGTGCCAGCAGTATGGGTATGAACATTCAGTACTTC
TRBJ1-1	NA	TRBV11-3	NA	CASSTGGENTEAFF	TGTGCCAGCAGCACCGGGGGGGAGAACACTGAAGCTTTCTTT
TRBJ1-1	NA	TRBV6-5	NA	CASNPDGNTEAFF	TGTGCCAGCAACCCGGACGGGAACACTGAAGCTTTCTTT
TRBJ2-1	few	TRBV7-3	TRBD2	CASSFSGGAYNEQFF	TGTGCCAGCAGCTTTAGCGGGGGGGCTTACAATGAGCAGTTCTTC
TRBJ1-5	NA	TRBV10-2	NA	CASSDQTRGGQPQHF	TGCGCCAGCAGTGATCAGACCCGGGGAGGACAGCCCCAGCATTTT
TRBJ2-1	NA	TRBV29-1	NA	CSVRRLGSYNEQFF	TGCAGCGTGCGGCGGCTGGGCTCCTACAATGAGCAGTTCTTC
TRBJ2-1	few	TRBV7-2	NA	CASSSQGMAYNEQFF	TGTGCCAGCAGCTCACAGGGTATGGCCTACAATGAGCAGTTCTTC
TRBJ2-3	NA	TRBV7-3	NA	CASSLFAKSADTQYF	TGTGCCAGCAGCTTATTCGCCAAGAGCGCAGATACGCAGTATTTT
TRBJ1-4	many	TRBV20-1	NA	CSAREGWDEKLFF	TGCAGTGCTAGAGAAGGGTGGGATGAAAAACTGTTTTTT
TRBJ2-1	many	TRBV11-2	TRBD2	CASSPGRGVQRYNEQFF	TGTGCCAGCAGCCCCGGGAGGGGCGTCCAGCGGTACAATGAGCAGTTCTTC
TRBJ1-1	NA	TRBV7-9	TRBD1	CASSFTSGQGEAFF	TGTGCCAGCAGCTTCACTTCGGGACAGGGTGAAGCTTTCTTT
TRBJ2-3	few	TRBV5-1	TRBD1	CASSHGQGADTQYF	TGCGCCAGCAGCCACGGACAGGGTGCAGATACGCAGTATTTT
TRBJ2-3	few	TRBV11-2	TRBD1	CAGGRTDTQYF	TGTGCAGGGGGCCGCACAGATACGCAGTATTTT
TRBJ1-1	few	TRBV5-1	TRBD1	CASSLDPTGTEAFF	TGCGCCAGCAGCTTGGACCCGACAGGGACTGAAGCTTTCTTT
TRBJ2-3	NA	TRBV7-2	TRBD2	CASSPQTSGGVTQYF	TGTGCCAGCAGCCCCCAGACTAGCGGGGGGGTAACGCAGTATTTT
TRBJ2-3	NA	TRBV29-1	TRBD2	CSVLTSGDTDTQYF	TGCAGCGTACTAACTAGCGGGGACACAGATACGCAGTATTTT
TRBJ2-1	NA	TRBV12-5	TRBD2	CASGGTSGGASYNEQFF	TGTGCTAGTGGTGGGACTAGCGGGGGGGCTTCCTACAATGAGCAGTTCTTC
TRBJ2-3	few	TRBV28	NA	CASSPIQMSLADTQYF	TGTGCCAGCAGTCCCATTCAGATGAGCTTGGCAGATACGCAGTATTTT